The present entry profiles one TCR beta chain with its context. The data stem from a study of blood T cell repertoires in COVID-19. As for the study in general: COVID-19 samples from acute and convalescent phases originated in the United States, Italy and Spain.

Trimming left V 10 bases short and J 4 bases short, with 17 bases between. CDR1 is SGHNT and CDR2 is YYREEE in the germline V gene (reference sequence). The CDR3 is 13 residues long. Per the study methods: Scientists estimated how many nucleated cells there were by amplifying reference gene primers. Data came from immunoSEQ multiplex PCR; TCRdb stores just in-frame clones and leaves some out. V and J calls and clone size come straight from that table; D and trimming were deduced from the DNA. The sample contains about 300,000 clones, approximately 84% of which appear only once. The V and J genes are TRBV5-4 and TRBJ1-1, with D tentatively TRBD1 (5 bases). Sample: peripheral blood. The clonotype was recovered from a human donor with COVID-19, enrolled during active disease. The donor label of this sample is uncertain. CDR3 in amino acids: CADGTGGSTEAFF. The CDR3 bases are TGTGCCGACGGAACGGGGGGGAGCACTGAAGCTTTCTTT.